The clone carrying this T cell receptor (beta chain) was counted a single time. This CDR3 region has 14 residues. The germline CDR1 and CDR2 sequences are LNHDA and SQIVND (reference sequence). Trimming stripped 4 bases from V and 0 bases from J, with 7 bases between. Per the original methods: Estimation of nucleated cell counts was performed using reference gene primer amplification. The assay was immunoSEQ multiplex PCR, and TCRdb's table has in-frame clones only and misses some. V and J calls and clone size come straight from that table; D and trimming were deduced from the DNA. The sample holds a few hundred thousand clones; around 88% are singletons and the top ten take about 1.3%. The data were taken from a study of blood T cell repertoires in COVID-19. As for the study in general: Nucleic acid was either cDNA or gDNA, and it came from T cells, B-cell-depleted T cells, or PBMCs.

The V and J genes are TRBV19 and TRBJ1-3; D remains unclear. This TCR came from a man older than 75 with acute or convalescent COVID-19. Sequencing was carried out using peripheral blood. The CDR3 here is CASSRATSGNTIYF. The CDR3 region has the DNA TGTGCCAGTAGTAGAGCGACCTCTGGAAACACCATATATTTT.